The 21 T cell receptor beta chains listed next were all sequenced from one sample in a study of early T cells in non-severe SARS-CoV-2 infection. MiXCR, applied by TCRdb to the 5' RACE reads, yields one record per CDR3 protein. This table holds about 88,000 distinct CDR3 sequences, 14% to 15% found once. Sequencing was carried out using whole blood. These receptors all stem from an adult who was a healthcare worker with PCR-confirmed SARS-CoV-2 infection or an uninfected control (not recorded which).

V usage is TRBV28 and J usage is TRBJ2-7; D ambiguous. V was trimmed by 1 base and J by 0 bases, leaving 7 bases between them. CDR1 MDHEN and CDR2 SYDVKM come from the germline V gene. The CDR3 is 14 amino acids. In nucleotides, the CDR3 is TGTGCCAGCAGTTTATTTGCCAACTCCTACGAGCAGTACTTC. This encodes CASSLFANSYEQYF.

The rearrangement joins TRBV7-9 to TRBJ1-2; maybe TRBD1 (5 bases). Germline loops: CDR1 SEHNR, CDR2 FQNEAQ (reference sequence). The CDR3 runs 13 residues. V was shortened by 6 bases and J by 4 bases, with 12 bases between the two germline ends. The CDR3 spells CASSEGRIYGYTF. The CDR3, as DNA: TGTGCCAGCAGTGAGGGGAGGATCTATGGCTACACCTTC.

V is TRBV11-2 and J is TRBJ1-2, with 11 positions matching TRBD1. The CDR3 length is 14 residues. J was trimmed by 6 bases and V by 1 base; bases with no gene match: 1. Germline V lookup: CDR1 SGHAT, CDR2 FQNNGV. CDR3 DNA sequence: TGTGCCAGCAGCTTAGTGGGACAGGGGGATGGCTACACCTTC. It is translated as CASSLVGQGDGYTF. The complete variable domain, with remaining parts taken from reference TRBV11-2 and TRBJ1-2, reads EAGVAQSPRYKIIEKRQSVAFWCNPISGHATLYWYQQILGQGPKLLIQFQNNGVVDDSQLPKDRFSAERLKGVDSTLKIQPAKLEDSAVYLCASSLVGQGDGYTFGSGTRLTVV.

The chain carries TRBV27 and TRBJ2-1; the match to TRBD2 covers 7 bases. The V gene end was trimmed by 3 bases and the J gene end by 3 bases; junction bases not matched to a gene: 8. Germline V gene lookup returns CDR1 MNHEY and CDR2 SMNVEV (reference sequence). The CDR3 sequence is 16 residues long. The CDR3 spells CASSLFRASGYNEQFF. The CDR3 DNA reads as TGTGCCAGCAGTTTGTTTCGGGCTAGCGGCTACAATGAGCAGTTCTTC.

The chain uses TRBV7-9 and TRBJ1-2, with D unresolved. Germline-derived CDR1 and CDR2 are SEHNR and FQNEAQ (reference sequence). The V gene lost 4 bases and the J gene lost 4 bases, with 10 bases spanning the gap. The CDR3 is 13 amino acids. CDR3 DNA sequence: TGTGCCAGCAGCTCCGACAACGGCTATGGCTACACCTTC. This codes for CASSSDNGYGYTF.

The chain carries TRBV6-5 and TRBJ2-6; no firm D call. This CDR3 is 16 amino acids long. Germline CDR1 MNHEY, CDR2 SVGAGI. V dropped 0 bases and J dropped 2 bases, with 8 bases sitting between them. CDR3 DNA: TGTGCCAGCAGTTACTCGGGCATCCCTGGGGCCAACGTCCTGACTTTC. It codes for CASSYSGIPGANVLTF.

This clonotype occurred a few times. CDR3 sequence (DNA): TGTGCCAATGGAATCGGAGGGGCGAAAGCCTACGAGCAGTACTTC. Residues: CANGIGGAKAYEQYF. The rearrangement uses TRBV2 and TRBJ2-7; maybe TRBD2 (6 bases). This CDR3 comprises 15 residues. The germline V gene has CDR1 SNHLY and CDR2 FYNNEI. V gave up 10 bases and J gave up 2 bases, with 21 bases separating them.

In this sample, this clonotype turned up a few times. The CDR3 region has the DNA TGTGCCAGCAGCTTAGACCGCACAGATACGCAGTATTTT. It specifies CASSLDRTDTQYF. J is TRBJ2-3 and V is TRBV11-2, with no clear D. The V gene's germline CDR1 is SGHAT and CDR2 FQNNGV. Trimming removed 0 bases at V and 1 base at J, with 2 bases between. The CDR3 loop spans 13 amino acids.

This clonotype has just a few counts. J is TRBJ2-5 and V is TRBV5-8; D not resolved. V lost 0 bases and J lost 5, with 8 bases in between. Germline lookup yields CDR1 SGHTS and CDR2 YDEGEE. The length of the CDR3 is 13 residues. In nucleotides, the CDR3 is TGTGCCAGCAGCTTGGGCTTTATTGAGACCCAGTACTTC. Translation: CASSLGFIETQYF.

The rearrangement links TRBV6-2 or TRBV6-3 to TRBJ2-7, with TRBD2 matching 7 bases. The CDR3 totals 12 residues. Germline V gene lookup returns CDR1 MNHEY and CDR2 SVGEGT. V gave up 6 bases and J gave up 6 bases; unmatched junction bases: 5. This CDR3 is CASSRGLVEQYF. The CDR3 DNA sequence: TGTGCCAGCAGCCGTGGACTAGTCGAGCAGTACTTC.

The V and J genes are TRBV5-4 and TRBJ2-7, with 7 positions matching TRBD2. CDR3 size: 14 residues. Germline CDR1 is SGHNT and CDR2 is YYREEE (reference sequence). V gave up 2 bases and J gave up 4 bases; unmatched junction bases: 6. Here the CDR3 DNA reads TGTGCCAGCAGCTTTCGCGGGAGCGGTTACGAGCAGTACTTC. Amino acid sequence: CASSFRGSGYEQYF.

This clonotype was counted a few times. V gene TRBV10-2 combines with J gene TRBJ2-7; tentatively, D is TRBD1 (5 bases). Germline CDR1 is WSHSY and CDR2 is SAAADI. Trimming stripped 7 bases from V and 2 bases from J, with 12 bases between. This CDR3 has 13 amino acids. CDR3 amino acids: CASKWQGTYEQYF. The CDR3 DNA reads as TGCGCCAGCAAGTGGCAGGGAACCTACGAGCAGTACTTC.

This clonotype came up many times. This chain connects TRBV27 to TRBJ2-7, with 10 nucleotides matching TRBD2. Germline V CDR1 and CDR2: MNHEY, SMNVEV (reference sequence). The CDR3 length is 17 residues. V lost 5 bases, J lost 2 bases, and 12 bases stayed unmatched. The CDR3 sequence: CASSPHPSGSDPYEQYF. The CDR3 region has the DNA TGTGCCAGCAGTCCACATCCTAGCGGGAGTGATCCCTACGAGCAGTACTTC.

This clonotype was recorded at least ten times. This sequence joins TRBV11-2 and TRBJ2-1; 7 positions agree with TRBD1. Germline V gene lookup returns CDR1 SGHAT and CDR2 FQNNGV. V was pared by 1 base and J by 8 bases, with 8 bases of the junction left unmatched. The CDR3 contains 15 residues. The CDR3 here is CASSLAHRGADEQFF. CDR3 bases: TGTGCCAGCAGCTTAGCCCACAGGGGTGCGGATGAGCAGTTCTTC.

This clonotype turned up a few times. The CDR3 region has the DNA TGTGCCAGCAGTTTACCCAGCCACACTGAAGCTTTCTTT. Amino acids: CASSLPSHTEAFF. The J gene is TRBJ1-1, the V gene TRBV12-3 or TRBV12-4; unclear D gene. V was cut by 2 bases and J by 3 bases, with 7 bases left in between. This CDR3 spans 13 amino acids.

This chain links TRBV19 with TRBJ2-4, with D tentatively TRBD1 (5 bases). Germline CDR1 LNHDA, CDR2 SQIVND (reference sequence). Deletions cut 7 bases from V and 7 bases from J, with 17 bases between. The CDR3 covers 14 residues. The CDR3 nucleotides read TGTGCCAGTATTACAGGCCCCCCTAGGAACATTCAGTACTTC. Translating it yields CASITGPPRNIQYF.

Many counts were recorded for this clonotype. For the CDR3, the DNA is TGTGCCAGCGATGAATCCACCGGGGAGCTGTTTTTT. As protein: CASDESTGELFF. The chain combines TRBV7-9 with TRBJ2-2, with unresolved D. The ends were cut back, 8 bases at V and 4 bases at J, with 8 bases in the middle. The CDR3 totals 12 residues. The V gene's germline CDR1 is SEHNR and CDR2 FQNEAQ (reference sequence).

V is TRBV20-1 and J is TRBJ2-4; no definite D call. The CDR3 runs to 13 residues. The V and J ends lost 5 bases and 0 bases respectively, with 8 bases between them. The V gene's germline CDR1 is DFQATT and CDR2 SNEGSKA (reference sequence). CDR3 region: CSAHTVAKNIQYF. Here the CDR3 DNA reads TGCAGTGCTCACACAGTAGCCAAAAACATTCAGTACTTC.

This clonotype appeared a few times. CDR3 loop: CASSFGRSDTQYF. CDR3 bases: TGTGCCAGCAGCTTTGGACGATCAGATACGCAGTATTTT. The chain recombines TRBV7-2 with TRBJ2-3; D uncertain. The CDR3 consists of 13 residues. CDR1 is SGHTA and CDR2 is FQGNSA in the germline V gene. V dropped 3 bases and J dropped 4 bases, with 8 bases sitting between them.

The chain carries TRBV14 and TRBJ2-7; 8 bases fit TRBD1. The CDR3 has 13 amino acids. J lost 6 bases, V lost 6 bases, and 7 bases had no gene match. CDR1 SGHDN and CDR2 FVKESK come from the germline V gene. The CDR3 reads CASSWTGYGEQYF. The CDR3 DNA is TGTGCCAGCAGTTGGACAGGGTACGGCGAGCAGTACTTC. Complete variable domain (other parts from reference TRBV14 and TRBJ2-7): EAGVTQFPSHSVIEKGQTVTLRCDPISGHDNLYWYRRVMGKEIKFLLHFVKESKQDESGMPNNRFLAERTGGTYSTLKVQPAELEDSGVYFCASSWTGYGEQYFGPGTRLTVT.

V usage is TRBV11-2 and J usage is TRBJ2-7, with D unclear. V lost 1 base and J lost 5, with 6 bases in between. The germline V gene has CDR1 SGHAT and CDR2 FQNNGV. The CDR3 has 12 residues. CDR3 residues: CASSLGLDEQYF. CDR3 nucleotide sequence: TGTGCCAGCAGCTTAGGCCTGGACGAGCAGTACTTC. The full variable domain, rest sourced from reference TRBV11-2 and TRBJ2-7, is EAGVAQSPRYKIIEKRQSVAFWCNPISGHATLYWYQQILGQGPKLLIQFQNNGVVDDSQLPKDRFSAERLKGVDSTLKIQPAKLEDSAVYLCASSLGLDEQYFGPGTRLTVT.